These T cell receptor beta chains were read from a single sample in a study of breast tumors, draining lymph nodes, adjacent tissues. TCRdb processed the multiplex PCR reads anew with MiXCR; each CDR3 protein has one entry. The sample gives approximately 180,000 distinct CDR3 sequences, roughly 35% of which show up once; 3% to 4.5% is in the top ten. Sequencing input: axillary lymph node tissue. These receptors were obtained from a female donor with breast cancer. Some clones in this sample may be carry-over from other donors' samples. Each CDR3 is given with its conserved first and last residue. The D gene is left open where the match is weak. The size field is filled for only some rows; it gives once, few, many or a size class.

j_gene	v_gene	len	abundance	d_gene	CDR3aa
TRBJ1-6	TRBV30	15	once	TRBD1	CAWTETGASNSPLHF
TRBJ2-3	TRBV15	16	many	.	CATSREEDRYTDTQYF
TRBJ2-7	TRBV10-2	15	many	.	CASSESGLPPDEQYF
TRBJ1-5	TRBV5-6	14	many	.	CASSLRGPNQPQHF
TRBJ2-1	TRBV6-1	14	.	TRBD2	CASNQGLAVGEQFF
TRBJ1-4	TRBV2	17	many	.	CASGGPNSLPTNEKLFF
TRBJ2-7	TRBV7-3	15	many	TRBD2	CARGDGEGKSGEQYF
TRBJ2-3	TRBV7-9	14	.	TRBD2	CATGLAGVADTQYF
TRBJ1-2	TRBV14	14	.	TRBD1	CASSPWTGRYGLPF
TRBJ2-6	TRBV7-9	15	.	.	CASSSGISGANVLTF
TRBJ2-2	TRBV5-1	14	many	.	CASTVRTNTGELFF
TRBJ1-5	TRBV20-1	15	many	.	CSAREGPGSNQPQHF
TRBJ1-5	TRBV5-1	13	.	.	CASRGRVAYNEHF
TRBJ1-5	TRBV6-1	10	many	.	CASGNQPQHF
TRBJ2-1	TRBV5-1	15	many	.	CASTIAASSYNEQFF
TRBJ1-5	TRBV9	14	.	TRBD1	CASSGQGGGQPQHF
TRBJ2-1	TRBV6-1	17	many	TRBD1	CASSAQSTGVVYNEQFF
TRBJ1-2	TRBV5-1	18	many	.	CASSPVSGLTGFKSGYTF
TRBJ2-7	TRBV20-1	12	many	.	CSATRGPYEQYF
TRBJ1-3	TRBV28	14	.	TRBD1	CASRATGAGNTIYF
TRBJ2-3	TRBV14	13	many	.	CASSQSVGDTQYF
TRBJ1-6	TRBV9	16	.	.	CASGVAGDYGNSPLHF
TRBJ2-7	TRBV2	11	many	.	CASVRWDEQYF
TRBJ2-3	TRBV15	14	.	.	CATSRGLATDTQYF
TRBJ1-4	TRBV7-2	13	.	.	CASSARSSGYTFF
TRBJ2-5	TRBV7-2	16	.	.	CASSLSLRGALETQYF
TRBJ2-7	TRBV6-5	14	many	TRBD2	CASSGSGRLDEQYF
TRBJ2-7	TRBV6-5	14	.	TRBD1	CASSHDRASYEQYF
TRBJ1-3	TRBV6-2/TRBV6-3	15	.	.	CASSLNEISGNTTYF
TRBJ2-5	TRBV11-1	18	.	TRBD1	CASSSGQGSAEGQETQYF
TRBJ1-3	TRBV4-1	13	many	.	CASSLSMGNTIYF
TRBJ1-5	TRBV20-1	13	.	.	CSATGPGNQPQHF
TRBJ1-5	TRBV20-1	16	.	.	CSARDSSGSPNQPQHF
TRBJ1-5	TRBV30	14	.	.	CAWSVSRGGQPQHF
TRBJ1-1	TRBV19	14	few	.	CASSIAGLNTEAFF
TRBJ2-7	TRBV9	14	many	TRBD1	CASSVAGQGVEQYF
TRBJ2-1	TRBV14	16	many	TRBD1	CASSQWDRGTQNEQFF
TRBJ2-7	TRBV5-6	13	many	TRBD1	CASSRGTDYEQYF
TRBJ2-2	TRBV6-1	20	few	TRBD2	CASSEAPRASGSFPAGELFF
TRBJ2-3	TRBV6-6	13	few	.	CASSYIGTDTQYF
TRBJ1-5	TRBV20-1	15	many	.	CSARDNRGMKQPQHF
TRBJ1-2	TRBV5-1	16	many	TRBD1	CASSEWEVARGNGYTF
TRBJ1-6	TRBV7-8	20	many	.	CASSLAQQARFPSYNSPLHF